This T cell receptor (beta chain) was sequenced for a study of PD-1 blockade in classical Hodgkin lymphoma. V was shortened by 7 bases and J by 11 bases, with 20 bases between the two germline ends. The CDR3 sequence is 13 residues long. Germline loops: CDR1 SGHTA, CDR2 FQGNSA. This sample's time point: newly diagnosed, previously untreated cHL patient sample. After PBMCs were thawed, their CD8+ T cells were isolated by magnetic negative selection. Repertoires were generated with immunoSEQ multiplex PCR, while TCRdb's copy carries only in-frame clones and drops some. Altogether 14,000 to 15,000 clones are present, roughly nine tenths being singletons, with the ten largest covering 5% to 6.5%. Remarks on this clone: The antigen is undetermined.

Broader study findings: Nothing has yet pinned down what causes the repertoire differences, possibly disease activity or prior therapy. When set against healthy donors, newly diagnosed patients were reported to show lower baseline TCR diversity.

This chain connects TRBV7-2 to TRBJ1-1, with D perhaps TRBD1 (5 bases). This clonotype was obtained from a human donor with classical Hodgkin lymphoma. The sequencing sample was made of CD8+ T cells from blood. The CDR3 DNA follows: TGTGCCAGCATAAACGGCAGGGACCTTGGCGCTTTCTTT. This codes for CASINGRDLGAFF.